This entry lists 21 T cell receptor beta chains sequenced from one sample in a study of T cell responses to AZD1222 COVID-19 vaccine. The table came from immunoSEQ multiplex PCR; TCRdb's copy has only in-frame clones and leaves some out. This table has around 130,000 clones, 88% appearing once. The material was peripheral blood, obtained 28 days after the second AZD1222 dose. The receptors were sampled from an adult who received the AZD1222 COVID-19 vaccine.

V and J are TRBV6-2 or TRBV6-3 and TRBJ1-4; a weak D match, TRBD1 (5 bases). Germline V gene sequence: CDR1 MNHEY, CDR2 SVGEGT. CDR3 size: 16 residues. Trimming stripped 0 bases from V and 4 bases from J, with 12 bases between. CDR3 DNA: TGTGCCAGCAGTTACTCGCCATCAGGGATTAATGAAAAACTGTTTTTT. Its protein is CASSYSPSGINEKLFF.

This chain uses TRBV6-2 or TRBV6-3 with TRBJ2-7; D unresolved. The CDR3 is made up of 14 amino acids. The V gene's germline CDR1 is MNHEY and CDR2 SVGEGT. With 4 bases removed from V and 2 bases from J, the gap between germline ends came to 12 bases. This CDR3 reads CASSSLGSPYEQYF. CDR3 DNA: TGTGCCAGCAGTTCCCTGGGCAGTCCCTACGAGCAGTACTTC.

This chain links TRBV7-2 with TRBJ1-1; a possible D gene is TRBD1 (5 bases). V dropped 1 base and J dropped 4 bases, with 10 bases sitting between them. CDR1 and CDR2 (germline): SGHTA, FQGNSA. This CDR3 contains 14 residues. CDR3 loop: CASSLVEGITEAFF. As DNA, the CDR3 is TGTGCCAGCAGCTTAGTCGAGGGGATCACTGAAGCTTTCTTT.

The genes are TRBV7-2 and TRBJ1-4; D remains unclear. CDR1 and CDR2 from the germline V gene are SGHTA and FQGNSA. V lost 5 bases to trimming and J lost 3 bases, with 13 bases between them. This CDR3 region has 15 residues. The CDR3 bases are TGTGCCAGCAGCCTCAGTGCTAGTTCTAATGAAAAACTGTTTTTT. Protein product: CASSLSASSNEKLFF.

This chain connects TRBV18 to TRBJ1-1, with unresolved D. Germline loops: CDR1 KGHSH, CDR2 LQKENI. The CDR3 length is 16 residues. Trimming removed 5 bases at V and 1 base at J, with 17 bases between. CDR3 in amino acids: CASSAFTRTQNTEAFF. CDR3 sequence (DNA): TGTGCCAGCTCAGCATTTACCAGAACTCAGAACACTGAAGCTTTCTTT.

The rearrangement joins TRBV27 to TRBJ2-3; D perhaps matches TRBD1 (6 bases). CDR1 is MNHEY and CDR2 is SMNVEV in the germline V gene (reference sequence). The V and J ends lost 2 bases and 0 bases respectively, with 6 bases between them. This CDR3 contains 14 residues. CDR3 in DNA: TGTGCCAGCAGTTTAGGACAGAGCACAGATACGCAGTATTTT. This encodes CASSLGQSTDTQYF.

V is TRBV24-1 and J is TRBJ1-2; no clear D. The CDR3 covers 14 residues. Germline CDR1 KGHDR, CDR2 SFDVKD. The V end was cut by 5 bases, the J end by 2 bases, with 11 bases between. The CDR3 coding sequence is TGTGCCACCAGTGTCCTCGGAACCAACTATGGCTACACCTTC. As protein: CATSVLGTNYGYTF.

The chain links TRBV5-1 to TRBJ2-1; D unclear. CDR1 SGHRS and CDR2 YFSETQ come from the germline V gene. The CDR3 is made up of 13 amino acids. The V end lost 0 bases, the J end lost 0 bases, and 1 base lay between the germline ends. CDR3 residues: CASSLDSYNEQFF. CDR3 bases: TGCGCCAGCAGCTTGGACTCCTACAATGAGCAGTTCTTC.

V usage is TRBV7-9 and J usage is TRBJ2-3; 9 bases map to TRBD1. Trimming at V came to 4 bases and at J to 6 bases, leaving 8 bases not matched to a gene. This CDR3 spans 15 amino acids. CDR1 and CDR2 from the germline V gene are SEHNR and FQNEAQ (reference sequence). The CDR3 sequence: CASSYMTGGDDTQYF. The CDR3 nucleotides are TGTGCCAGCAGCTACATGACAGGGGGTGATGATACGCAGTATTTT.

The chain couples TRBV4-3 to TRBJ2-6; D uncertain. With 0 bases removed from V and 2 bases from J, the gap between germline ends came to 8 bases. The CDR3 consists of 16 residues. Per the germline V gene, CDR1 is LGHNA and CDR2 is YSLEER. CDR3 protein: CASSQEARPGANVLTF. CDR3 in DNA: TGCGCCAGCAGCCAAGAAGCACGACCTGGGGCCAACGTCCTGACTTTC.

This chain joins TRBV9 and TRBJ1-1, with D possibly TRBD1 on 6 matching bases. V lost 4 bases, J lost 3 bases, and 16 bases lay in between. The CDR3 extends over 15 amino acids. Germline-derived CDR1 and CDR2 are SGDLS and YYNGEE. CDR3 in amino acids: CASSPRGGAYTEAFF. CDR3 in DNA: TGTGCCAGCAGCCCCCGGGGGGGGGCGTACACTGAAGCTTTCTTT.

The chain has TRBV11-3 and TRBJ1-6, with no clear D. The CDR3 extends over 12 amino acids. Looked up from germline, CDR1 is SGHNT and CDR2 is YENEEA. Trimming shortened V by 9 bases and J by 7 bases, and 10 bases separated the two germline ends. The CDR3 region is CASTRRNSPLHF. DNA for the CDR3: TGTGCCAGTACGAGGAGGAATTCACCCCTCCACTTT. The full variable domain, with the rest looked up from reference TRBV11-3 and TRBJ1-6, is EAGVVQSPRYKIIEKKQPVAFWCNPISGHNTLYWYLQNLGQGPELLIRYENEEAVDDSQLPKDRFSAERLKGVDSTLKIQPAELGDSAVYLCASTRRNSPLHFGNGTRLTVT.

V usage is TRBV11-3 and J usage is TRBJ2-5; D is possibly TRBD2 (7 bases). Germline V gene sequence: CDR1 SGHNT, CDR2 YENEEA. The CDR3 is made up of 14 amino acids. Trimming removed 2 bases from V and 3 bases from J, with 10 bases in between. The CDR3 bases are TGTGCCAGCAGCTTAAGGGGGGGAAAAGAGACCCAGTACTTC. Protein sequence: CASSLRGGKETQYF.

This chain links TRBV7-9 with TRBJ2-5; D could derive from TRBD1 or TRBD2 (5 bases each). V was clipped by 1 base and J by 1 base, with 19 bases between them. Looked up from germline, CDR1 is SEHNR and CDR2 is FQNEAQ (reference sequence). The CDR3 loop spans 18 amino acids. The CDR3 bases are TGTGCCAGCAGCTTAGAGGGGAGATGGCAGACACTCCAAGAGACCCAGTACTTC. It codes for CASSLEGRWQTLQETQYF.

The gene calls are TRBV7-2 and TRBJ2-1; no firm D call. CDR3 size: 11 residues. Germline lookup yields CDR1 SGHTA and CDR2 FQGNSA. Between the trimmed V and J ends, which lost 5 bases and 5 bases, there was a span of 4 bases. The CDR3 bases are TGTGCCAGCAGCGTTGACAATGAGCAGTTCTTC. Amino acid sequence: CASSVDNEQFF.

The rearrangement links TRBV10-1 to TRBJ2-1; 10 bases line up with TRBD1. J lost 3 bases, V lost 6 bases, and 5 bases had no gene match. This CDR3 has 15 residues. Germline CDR1 is WNHNN and CDR2 is SYGVQD (reference sequence). The CDR3 DNA sequence: TGCGCCAGCAGCCATGGACAGGGGGTCTACAATGAGCAGTTCTTC. Its protein product is CASSHGQGVYNEQFF.

The J gene is TRBJ1-2, the V gene TRBV27; D call uncertain. CDR1 MNHEY and CDR2 SMNVEV come from the germline V gene (reference sequence). This CDR3 comprises 15 residues. V lost 0 bases and J 6 bases, leaving 14 bases between the germline ends. DNA for the CDR3: TGTGCCAGCAGTTTATCCCATACACGGACGGATGGCTACACCTTC. This gives the protein CASSLSHTRTDGYTF.

Remarks on this clone: The junction departs from germline at one end; a sequencing error may be responsible. V and J are TRBV7-9 and TRBJ1-2, with TRBD1 matching 11 bases. Germline V gene sequence: CDR1 SEHNR, CDR2 FQNEAQ (reference sequence). This CDR3 has 13 amino acids. The CDR3 bases are TGTGCCAGCAGCTCCAGCCTACCGGGACAGGGGGACTTC. As protein: CASSSSLPGQGDF.

The chain combines TRBV5-1 with TRBJ1-1, with 7 bases lining up with TRBD1. CDR1 SGHRS and CDR2 YFSETQ come from the germline V gene. There are 14 residues in the CDR3. The V and J ends lost 4 bases and 2 bases, in that order; junction bases with no gene match: 5. The CDR3 DNA is TGCGCCAGCAGCATCGGGACAGTTAACACTGAAGCTTTCTTT. Translation gives CASSIGTVNTEAFF.

Written as DNA, the CDR3 is TGCGCCAGCCAAATCAACTCATGCCCACAGGTTGGTCAGCCCCAGCATTTT. Amino acids: CASQINSCPQVGQPQHF. The chain employs TRBV10-1 and TRBJ1-5; D might be TRBD1 (5 bases). The CDR3 contains 17 residues. The V gene lost 8 bases and the J gene lost 6 bases, with 26 bases spanning the gap. The germline V gene has CDR1 WNHNN and CDR2 SYGVQD (reference sequence).

With regard to this clone: An end of the junction does not agree with germline; a read error may underlie this. The V gene is TRBV27, the J gene TRBJ1-2; D ambiguous. The germline CDR1 and CDR2 sequences are MNHEY and SMNVEV (reference sequence). This CDR3 has 11 amino acids. The CDR3 spells CASSHSGGKAF. CDR3 DNA: TGTGCCAGCAGTCATTCCGGCGGGAAGGCCTTC.